Described below is a single T cell receptor (beta chain) sequence and its context. No antigen is known for it. The CDR3 does not end in the conserved phenylalanine or tryptophan, so this is likely a read error. Bulk tissue was left unsorted, and RNA and DNA were co-extracted from 20-30 mg of it. The patients had histopathologically diagnosed primary liver carcinoma, and their disease was treated by surgical resection. Each tumor was sampled at four poles and its centre. A primer matching the constant region was used to make TCR beta cDNA from approximately 500 ng of total RNA. A slightly modified ARM-PCR protocol with three nested multiplex PCR rounds produced these TCR beta libraries. The opening two PCR rounds, around 9 cycles each, paired TRBV1-TRBV30 forward primers with a C-beta reverse primer. TCRdb re-called the multiplex PCR reads with MiXCR, one entry per CDR3 protein. The table has some 180,000 distinct CDR3 sequences, around four fifths seen once.

Deletions cut 8 bases from V and 1 base from J, with 12 bases between. The CDR3 loop spans 13 amino acids. The V gene's germline CDR1 is SGHAT and CDR2 FQNNGV. The data were obtained in a study of tumor-infiltrating lymphocytes in primary liver carcinoma. Turning to the study itself: The five patients, who were men and women, ranged in age from 30 to 69 years. The study, taken as a whole, reports: There were only about 8-25% of top clones found in all five tumor regions.

The sample comprised tumor tissue from primary liver carcinoma. The gene calls are TRBV11-2 and TRBJ2-7; D unclear. The source is a man aged 40-49 years with primary liver carcinoma and hepatitis B virus infection. The CDR3 DNA reads as TGTGCCAGCGGCCCTGGACGGTCCTACGAGCAGTACTAC. Translated, it gives CASGPGRSYEQYY.